This TCR beta chain was found in a study of blood T cell repertoires in COVID-19. On the study more broadly: Samples taken during acute and convalescent COVID-19 were collected in the United States, Italy and Spain. T cells, B-cell-depleted T cells, or PBMCs provided the cDNA or gDNA that served as material.

Germline loops: CDR1 MGHRA, CDR2 YSYEKL. Trimming at V came to 0 bases and at J to 5 bases, leaving 3 bases not matched to a gene. CDR3 length: 14 residues. In the authors' methods: Counts of nucleated cells, estimated from reference gene primer amplification, were obtained. Only in-frame clones appear in the TCRdb table, and some are missing; sequencing was by immunoSEQ multiplex PCR. D and trimming were read from the DNA, whereas the V and J calls and clone size are those reported in that table. The sample includes around 69,000 clones, roughly 85% of them seen just once. The V and J genes are TRBV4-1 and TRBJ2-5; 7 bases are shared with TRBD2. The sequencing input was peripheral blood. The TCR sequence derives from a middle-aged man with acute or convalescent COVID-19. CDR3 DNA sequence: TGCGCCAGCAGCCAAGAAGCGCGGGGGGAGACCCAGTACTTC. Amino acids: CASSQEARGETQYF.